The clone carrying this T cell receptor (beta chain) appeared a single time. Antigen unknown. This record belongs to a study of siplizumab effects on memory and regulatory T cells. Each sample yielded roughly 92,000 assayed TCR templates. Generated by immunoSEQ multiplex PCR, the TCRdb table keeps only in-frame clones and is missing some. The sample lists over 90,000 clones; roughly 90% were seen once. General study points: Poor capture below about 10^-5 frequency left most alloreactive clones unmapped to unstimulated subsets. Naive T cells were seemingly more diverse than memory cells, and major contributions to the alloresponse seemed to be made by them.

Specimen: CD4+ T cells sorted from blood. The clonotype was recovered from a human donor in good health.

The CDR3 nucleotides are TGTGCCAGCTCACTGGGATCTCAGAACACTGAAGCTTTCTTT. It codes for CASSLGSQNTEAFF. This chain connects TRBV18 to TRBJ1-1; the D is unclear. Germline V lookup: CDR1 KGHSH, CDR2 LQKENI. Between the trimmed V and J ends, which lost 4 bases and 1 base, there was a span of 10 bases. The CDR3 loop spans 14 amino acids.